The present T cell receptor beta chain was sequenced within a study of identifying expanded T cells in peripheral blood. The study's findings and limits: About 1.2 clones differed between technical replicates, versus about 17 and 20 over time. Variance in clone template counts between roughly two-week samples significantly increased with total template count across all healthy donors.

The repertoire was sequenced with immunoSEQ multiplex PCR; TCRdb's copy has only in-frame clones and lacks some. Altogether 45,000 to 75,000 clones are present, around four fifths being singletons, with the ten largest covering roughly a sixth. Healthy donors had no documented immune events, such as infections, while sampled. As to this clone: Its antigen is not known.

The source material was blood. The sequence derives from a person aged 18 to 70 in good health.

This CDR3 reads CASSRTSSEGETQYF. DNA of the CDR3: TGTGCCAGCAGCCGGACGTCGAGCGAGGGGGAGACCCAGTACTTC. V usage is TRBV7-9 and J usage is TRBJ2-5; D might be TRBD1 or TRBD2, each matching 5 bases. CDR1 and CDR2 from the germline V gene are SEHNR and FQNEAQ (reference sequence). V lost 5 bases to trimming and J lost 5 bases, with 18 bases between them. This CDR3 has 15 amino acids.